These 3 T cell receptor beta chains were sequenced from one sample in a study of blood T cell repertoires in COVID-19 (dated by TCRdb to 2020 to 2022). Libraries were made using the immunoSEQ multiplex PCR assay. The source is immuneACCESS, and TCRdb retained only in-frame sequences with V and J called. Part of the clones is not carried over; for the studies checked, unresolved V genes explain less than half of this, and the remainder is unexplained. This sample is represented by 150,000 to 200,000 clones; about 88% of them were singletons. The ten top clones hold 5.5% to 8.5% of the sample. Specimen: peripheral blood. The receptors come from a woman of 80 years or more in a cohort sampled during active or convalescent COVID-19.

The chain is built from TRBV29-1 and TRBJ2-3; 14 nucleotides agree with TRBD2. CDR3 size: 15 residues. V lost 6 bases, J lost 3 bases, and 5 bases stayed unmatched. CDR1 is SQVTM and CDR2 is ANQGSEA in the germline V gene. The CDR3 coding sequence is TGCAGCGTCCGGGGACTAGCGGGAGTAACAGATACGCAGTATTTT. Translated: CSVRGLAGVTDTQYF.

The chain combines TRBV21-1 with TRBJ1-5; TRBD1, the table's D call, lacks a check against the DNA. TRBV21-1 is described as a pseudogene. The CDR3 is 17 amino acids. The CDR3 region has the DNA TGTGCCAGCAGCAAAGGGGTGGGCGACAGAAAGGATCAGCCCCAGCATTTT. Translation: CASSKGVGDRKDQPQHF.

This clone has just one count. The rearrangement links TRBV5-5 to TRBJ2-7; D is possibly TRBD2 (6 bases). This CDR3 comprises 13 residues. Germline V gives CDR1 SGHKS, CDR2 YYEKEE (reference sequence). Trimming took 5 bases from V and 1 from J, leaving 10 bases between them. The CDR3 DNA reads as TGTGCCAGCAGTTTCGGGAGTTCCTACGAGCAGTACGTC. This sequence encodes CASSFGSSYEQYV.